The rows below give T cell receptor beta chains drawn from one sample of a study of coeliac disease. The data were produced by immunoSEQ multiplex PCR, yet TCRdb's version contains in-frame clones alone and is incomplete. The table lists 3,000 to 3,500 clones, roughly 63% of them singletons. The sample was lymphocytes from the gut lamina propria. These receptors came from a woman aged 45-65 years without celiac disease. Both conserved end residues are part of each CDR3. The D gene is left open where the match is weak. Not every row has a clone size; where given, it reads once, few, many or a size class.

>TRBV19|TRBD1|few|TRBJ2-1
CASSIATGVFDEQFF
TGTGCCAGTAGTATAGCCACAGGGGTTTTCGATGAGCAGTTCTTC
>TRBV7-3|NA|few|TRBJ1-6
CASSLDSYNSPLHF
TGTGCCAGCAGCCTAGACAGCTATAATTCACCCCTCCACTTT
>TRBV28|TRBD1|few|TRBJ1-1
CASSLEGGEAFF
TGTGCCAGCAGTCTTGAAGGGGGCGAAGCTTTCTTT
>TRBV29-1|TRBD2|NA|TRBJ2-2
CSVGTSGGPRYGELFF
TGCAGCGTTGGGACTAGCGGGGGCCCCAGGTACGGGGAGCTGTTTTTT
>TRBV2|NA|few|TRBJ1-1
CASSEAGAYPFF
TGTGCCAGCAGTGAAGCAGGGGCATACCCTTTCTTT
>TRBV18|NA|once|TRBJ1-3
CASASEVGNTIYF
TGTGCCAGCGCCAGCGAGGTGGGAAACACCATATATTTT
>TRBV11-3|NA|NA|TRBJ2-3
CASSLGAGEDTQYF
TGTGCCAGCAGCTTAGGGGCCGGCGAGGATACGCAGTATTTT
>TRBV6-5|NA|few|TRBJ1-6
CASSYRGNSPLHF
TGTGCCAGCAGTTACAGGGGCAATTCACCCCTCCACTTT
>TRBV7-2|TRBD1|NA|TRBJ1-6
CASSVQGPSSPLHF
TGTGCCAGCAGCGTACAGGGGCCTAGTTCACCCCTCCACTTT
>TRBV27|TRBD2|once|TRBJ2-3
CASSRQTSADTQYF
TGTGCCAGCAGCCGACAGACTAGCGCAGATACGCAGTATTTT
>TRBV2|TRBD1|few|TRBJ2-4
CASSGTGKNIQYF
TGTGCCAGCAGCGGGACAGGAAAAAACATTCAGTACTTC
>TRBV6-5|NA|NA|TRBJ1-2
CASSLGRGDPNYGYTF
TGTGCCAGCAGTTTAGGCAGGGGAGACCCTAACTATGGCTACACCTTC
>TRBV11-2|TRBD1|few|TRBJ1-2
CASSGTGGGYGYTF
TGTGCCAGCAGCGGGACAGGGGGGGGTTATGGCTACACCTTC
>TRBV5-4|TRBD1|NA|TRBJ2-2
CASSWGQGHRGGELFF
TGTGCCAGCAGCTGGGGACAGGGACACAGGGGCGGGGAGCTGTTTTTT
>TRBV30|NA|few|TRBJ2-7
CAWSVIQGGRYEQYF
TGTGCCTGGAGTGTCATCCAGGGGGGCAGGTACGAGCAGTACTTC
>TRBV4-1|TRBD2|few|TRBJ2-3
CASSQGGAGGGTDTQYF
TGCGCCAGCAGCCAGGGCGGAGCGGGGGGAGGGACAGATACGCAGTATTTT
>TRBV2|TRBD2|NA|TRBJ2-5
CASRPRLAETVETQYF
TGTGCCAGCAGGCCCAGACTAGCCGAAACTGTAGAGACCCAGTACTTC
>TRBV27|NA|few|TRBJ2-7
CATPGETAHEQYF
TGTGCCACCCCGGGGGAAACGGCCCACGAGCAGTACTTC
>TRBV9|NA|NA|TRBJ2-7
CASSVDQGNYEQYF
TGTGCCAGCAGCGTAGACCAGGGCAACTACGAGCAGTACTTC
>TRBV5-1|NA|NA|TRBJ2-3
CASSLDGSAPDTQYF
TGCGCCAGCAGCTTGGATGGTAGCGCCCCAGATACGCAGTATTTT
>TRBV7-6|TRBD1|NA|TRBJ1-6
CASSSQGHPNSPLHF
TGTGCCAGCAGTTCACAGGGGCACCCCAATTCCCCCCTCCACTTT
>TRBV4-2|TRBD2|NA|TRBJ2-3
CASSQVAGGHKDTQYF
TGTGCCAGCAGCCAAGTAGCGGGGGGCCATAAAGATACGCAGTATTTT
>TRBV6-5|TRBD1|few|TRBJ1-4
CASSWSQGAGEKLFF
TGTGCCAGCAGTTGGTCACAGGGGGCGGGTGAAAAACTGTTTTTT
>TRBV19|TRBD1|few|TRBJ1-1
CASSRRQGMNTEAFF
TGTGCCAGTAGTAGGCGACAGGGGATGAACACTGAAGCTTTCTTT
>TRBV5-1|TRBD1|NA|TRBJ1-6
CASSPRPGGEYNSPLHF
TGCGCCAGCAGCCCGCGACCAGGGGGCGAGTATAATTCACCCCTCCACTTT
>TRBV28|TRBD2|NA|TRBJ2-7
CASITSGPSTYEQYF
TGTGCCAGCATTACTAGCGGTCCCTCTACCTACGAGCAGTACTTC
>TRBV30|NA|few|TRBJ1-1
CAWSTQAIEAFF
TGTGCCTGGAGTACCCAAGCAATTGAAGCTTTCTTT
>TRBV6-8|NA|few|TRBJ2-1
CASSSGYEQFF
TGTGCCAGCAGCTCAGGGTATGAGCAGTTCTTC
>TRBV5-6|NA|few|TRBJ2-1
CASSSIPPRTLNNEQFF
TGTGCCAGCAGCTCCATACCGCCGCGGACATTAAACAATGAGCAGTTCTTC
>TRBV27|TRBD1|NA|TRBJ2-7
CASRRRDSEVSYEQYF
TGTGCCAGCAGACGACGGGACAGCGAGGTCTCCTACGAGCAGTACTTC
>TRBV6-5|TRBD2|NA|TRBJ2-1
CASRISLAGFEQFF
TGTGCCAGCAGAATTAGTCTAGCGGGTTTCGAGCAGTTCTTC
>TRBV27|NA|few|TRBJ1-2
CASSPGVGYGYTF
TGTGCCAGCAGCCCGGGGGTTGGATATGGCTACACCTTC
>TRBV5-1|NA|NA|TRBJ1-1
CASSLGGGWDEAFF
TGCGCCAGCAGCTTGGGCGGGGGCTGGGATGAAGCTTTCTTT
>TRBV28|NA|NA|TRBJ1-4
CASTAYRVGEKLFF
TGTGCCAGCACCGCTTACAGGGTTGGGGAAAAACTGTTTTTT
>TRBV19|NA|NA|TRBJ1-5
CASSIDRGGMIQPQHF
TGTGCCAGTAGTATAGATCGCGGGGGGATGATTCAGCCCCAGCATTTT
>TRBV29-1|TRBD2|NA|TRBJ2-7
CSVVGLAGGDPYEQYF
TGCAGCGTTGTGGGACTAGCGGGGGGCGACCCGTACGAGCAGTACTTC
>TRBV9|NA|once|TRBJ1-6
CASSVGGNSPLHF
TGTGCCAGCAGCGTCGGGGGTAATTCACCCCTCCACTTT
>TRBV7-9|TRBD1|NA|TRBJ1-5
CASSDSDRVGQPQHF
TGTGCCAGCAGCGACTCGGACAGGGTGGGTCAGCCCCAGCATTTT
>TRBV6-1|TRBD2|NA|TRBJ2-7
CASKPTSGGAGEQYF
TGTGCCAGCAAACCCACTAGCGGGGGGGCGGGAGAGCAGTACTTC
>TRBV18|NA|NA|TRBJ1-1
CASSPKRDQNTEAFF
TGTGCCAGCTCACCAAAGCGGGACCAGAACACTGAAGCTTTCTTT
>TRBV5-1|NA|few|TRBJ2-1
CASRVANEQFF
TGCGCCAGCAGGGTGGCCAATGAGCAGTTCTTC
>TRBV7-2|TRBD1|NA|TRBJ2-1
CASSTRTGGYNEQFF
TGTGCCAGCAGCACACGGACAGGGGGTTACAATGAGCAGTTCTTC
>TRBV19|TRBD1|NA|TRBJ2-1
CASSRPRGTGYNEQFF
TGTGCCAGTAGCAGACCCCGAGGGACAGGTTACAATGAGCAGTTCTTC
>TRBV28|TRBD2|NA|TRBJ2-3
CASSSGLAWADTQYF
TGTGCCAGCAGTTCGGGACTAGCGTGGGCAGATACGCAGTATTTT
>TRBV28|TRBD1|once|TRBJ2-7
CASSRRQGLYEQYF
TGTGCCAGCAGCCGTCGACAGGGCCTCTACGAGCAGTACTTC
>TRBV5-1|TRBD1|NA|TRBJ1-1
CASSLDRGGTEAFF
TGCGCCAGCAGCTTGGACAGGGGAGGAACTGAAGCTTTCTTT
>TRBV6-5|NA|NA|TRBJ2-3
CASRNSRRGDTQYF
TGTGCCAGCAGAAACTCGCGAAGGGGAGATACGCAGTATTTT
>TRBV9|NA|once|TRBJ1-1
CASSVYSGGEAFF
TGTGCCAGCAGCGTCTACTCAGGAGGTGAAGCTTTCTTT
>TRBV27|TRBD2|NA|TRBJ2-3
CASSSGLDTDTQYF
TGTGCCAGCAGTTCGGGACTAGATACAGATACGCAGTATTTT
>TRBV2|NA|NA|TRBJ1-1
CASSEAYREAFF
TGTGCCAGCAGTGAAGCTTACAGAGAAGCTTTCTTT
>TRBV30|TRBD1|NA|TRBJ2-3
CAWSFHGTARSDTQYF
TGTGCCTGGAGTTTCCACGGGACAGCTCGCTCAGATACGCAGTATTTT
>TRBV18|TRBD1|NA|TRBJ2-6
CASSADRGTGANVLTF
TGTGCCAGCTCAGCGGACAGGGGAACTGGGGCCAACGTCCTGACTTTC
>TRBV6-1|NA|large|TRBJ2-7
CASSDAYEQYF
TGTGCCAGCAGTGACGCGTACGAGCAGTACTTC
>TRBV29-1|TRBD1|NA|TRBJ1-2
CSVSGGWANYGYTF
TGCAGCGTTTCAGGGGGCTGGGCTAACTATGGCTACACCTTC